The 21 T cell receptor beta chains reported below all come from one sample, sequenced in a study of blood T cells in healthy people across ages. A J-beta primer mix and a sample-barcoded 5' primer were used in a second PCR of roughly 7 to 12 cycles. MiXCR, run by TCRdb on the 5' RACE reads, gives a single entry per CDR3 protein. The sample lists around 800,000 distinct CDR3 sequences; around 62% were seen once. The sample consisted of blood. The receptors stem from a man younger than 40 in good health.

DNA for the CDR3: TGTGCCAGCAGCGCCGCCAGGGGTGAGACCCAGTACTTC. Amino acids: CASSAARGETQYF. The rearrangement links TRBV7-3 to TRBJ2-5; D might be TRBD1 (6 bases). The germline CDR1 and CDR2 sequences are SGHTA and FQGTGA. With 5 bases removed from V and 5 bases from J, the gap between germline ends came to 12 bases. The CDR3 consists of 13 residues.

CDR3: CASGQGLAGRYNEQFF. DNA of the CDR3: TGCGCCAGCGGCCAGGGACTAGCGGGACGGTACAATGAGCAGTTCTTC. The chain carries TRBV5-1 and TRBJ2-1; TRBD2 agrees at 13 bases. Germline V gene data show CDR1 as SGHRS and CDR2 as YFSETQ. V gave up 7 bases and J gave up 4 bases; unmatched junction bases: 8. The CDR3 spans 16 residues. The entire variable domain, with the rest obtained from reference TRBV5-1 and TRBJ2-1, is as follows: KAGVTQTPRYLIKTRGQQVTLSCSPISGHRSVSWYQQTPGQGLQFLFEYFSETQRNKGNFPGRFSGRQFSNSRSEMNVSTLELGDSALYLCASGQGLAGRYNEQFFGPGTRLTVL.

V usage is TRBV28 and J usage is TRBJ2-3; 7 nucleotides align to TRBD1. The V gene end was trimmed by 6 bases and the J gene end by 2 bases; junction bases not matched to a gene: 14. The CDR3 spans 17 residues. Germline V gene lookup returns CDR1 MDHEN and CDR2 SYDVKM. Here the CDR3 DNA reads TGTGCCAGCAGCCCCCTTTCCCTACAGGGGTACACAGATACGCAGTATTTT. It is translated as CASSPLSLQGYTDTQYF. Based on the CDR3 plus reference TRBV28 and TRBJ2-3, the full variable domain is DVKVTQSSRYLVKRTGEKVFLECVQDMDHENMFWYRQDPGLGLRLIYFSYDVKMKEKGDIPEGYSVSREKKERFSLILESASTNQTSMYLCASSPLSLQGYTDTQYFGPGTRLTVL.

This rearrangement joins TRBV9 to TRBJ2-3; 12 nucleotides line up with TRBD2. Germline CDR1 and CDR2: SGDLS and YYNGEE. V was pared by 3 bases and J by 5 bases, with 4 bases of the junction left unmatched. CDR3 length equals 15 residues. The DNA of the CDR3 is TGTGCCAGCAGCGCCCTAGCGGGGGGGCGAGATACGCAGTATTTT. It codes for CASSALAGGRDTQYF. Together with reference TRBV9 and TRBJ2-3, the CDR3 gives the full variable domain: DSGVTQTPKHLITATGQRVTLRCSPRSGDLSVYWYQQSLDQGLQFLIQYYNGEERAKGNILERFSAQQFPDLHSELNLSSLELGDSALYFCASSALAGGRDTQYFGPGTRLTVL.

The V gene is TRBV27, the J gene TRBJ1-1; D unclear. Germline assignment: CDR1 MNHEY and CDR2 SMNVEV (reference sequence). CDR3 length: 13 amino acids. The germline V and J ends were trimmed by 4 bases and 0 bases, with 6 bases remaining between them. CDR3 nucleotide sequence: TGTGCCAGCAGTTGGTTCATGAACACTGAAGCTTTCTTT. Amino acid sequence: CASSWFMNTEAFF.

The genes are TRBV12-3 or TRBV12-4 and TRBJ2-5; 12 bases are a match to TRBD1. The trim removed 4 bases at V and 4 bases at J, leaving 4 bases unmatched. The length of the CDR3 is 15 residues. CDR3 residues: CASSSGTGGRETQYF. The CDR3 DNA sequence: TGTGCCAGCAGTTCCGGGACAGGGGGCCGAGAGACCCAGTACTTC.

The chain joins TRBV12-3 or TRBV12-4 to TRBJ2-3, with TRBD1 as a possible D gene (5 bases). V lost 5 bases and J lost 9, with 12 bases in between. CDR3 length: 12 residues. CDR3 sequence (DNA): TGTGCCAGCAGTCCCCAGGGTAACACGCAGTATTTT. This sequence encodes CASSPQGNTQYF.

J is TRBJ1-4 and V is TRBV15; D is uncertain. Per germline, CDR1 LNHNV and CDR2 YYDKDF (reference sequence). Trimming shortened V by 2 bases and J by 0 bases, and 16 bases separated the two germline ends. The CDR3 sequence is 18 residues long. CDR3: CATSRSSLHGSTNEKLFF. The CDR3 DNA sequence: TGTGCCACCAGCAGATCCTCTCTCCACGGGTCAACTAATGAAAAACTGTTTTTT.

This clonotype appeared a few times. V is TRBV28 and J is TRBJ2-5; a weak D match, TRBD2 (6 bases). From germline, CDR1 is MDHEN and CDR2 SYDVKM. The CDR3 contains 15 residues. Trimming took off 6 bases at V and 4 bases at J, with 18 bases between the two ends. CDR3 protein: CASSSSGDWGETQYF. CDR3 bases: TGTGCCAGCAGCTCCTCCGGGGACTGGGGAGAGACCCAGTACTTC.

This sequence joins TRBV6-5 and TRBJ2-5; D is perhaps TRBD1 or TRBD2 (5 bases each). Trimming removed 5 bases at V and 5 bases at J, with 15 bases between. CDR3 length: 14 residues. Germline V CDR1 and CDR2: MNHEY, SVGAGI. CDR3: CASSTSRDGETQYF. CDR3 nucleotide sequence: TGTGCCAGCAGTACCTCCCGGGACGGGGAGACCCAGTACTTC.

The chain couples TRBV5-1 to TRBJ2-4; D is undetermined. There are 13 residues in the CDR3. V dropped 1 base and J dropped 10 bases, with 12 bases sitting between them. Germline lookup yields CDR1 SGHRS and CDR2 YFSETQ. CDR3 in DNA: TGCGCCAGCAGCTTGCGGTACGCAGAGATTCAGTACTTC. Its translation: CASSLRYAEIQYF.

This clonotype has just a few counts. V gene TRBV13 combines with J gene TRBJ1-4; TRBD1 might be the D (6 bases). CDR1 and CDR2 (germline): PRHDT, FYEKMQ (reference sequence). V dropped 5 bases and J dropped 8 bases, with 18 bases sitting between them. This CDR3 region has 15 residues. CDR3 sequence (DNA): TGTGCCAGCAGCCCAGGGGCAAGCCGGGGGGAAAAACTGTTTTTT. This encodes CASSPGASRGEKLFF.

This sequence joins TRBV25-1 and TRBJ1-6, with TRBD1 identical over 7 bases. V dropped 7 bases and J dropped 9; count of bases not matched to a gene: 6. Germline loops: CDR1 MGHDK, CDR2 SYGVNS. The CDR3 covers 13 residues. This CDR3 reads CASTDRVGSPLHF. The CDR3 DNA follows: TGTGCCAGCACCGACAGGGTCGGTTCACCCCTCCACTTT. The full variable domain, in which reference TRBV25-1 and TRBJ1-6 provide the parts outside the CDR3, is EADIYQTPRYLVIGTGKKITLECSQTMGHDKMYWYQQDPGMELHLIHYSYGVNSTEKGDLSSESTVSRIRTEHFPLTLESARPSHTSQYLCASTDRVGSPLHFGNGTRLTVT.

The chain carries TRBV5-1 and TRBJ2-1; D is tentatively TRBD1 or TRBD2 (5 bases each). Germline V gene lookup returns CDR1 SGHRS and CDR2 YFSETQ. Trimming took off 0 bases at V and 1 base at J, with 11 bases between the two ends. The CDR3 is 16 amino acids. CDR3 DNA sequence: TGCGCCAGCAGCTTGGCCGGGACCGGTTCCTACAATGAGCAGTTCTTC. Its protein is CASSLAGTGSYNEQFF. The full variable domain, completed using reference TRBV5-1 and TRBJ2-1, is KAGVTQTPRYLIKTRGQQVTLSCSPISGHRSVSWYQQTPGQGLQFLFEYFSETQRNKGNFPGRFSGRQFSNSRSEMNVSTLELGDSALYLCASSLAGTGSYNEQFFGPGTRLTVL.

In its sample, this clonotype was seen a few times. The chain links TRBV7-2 to TRBJ2-1, with 8 bases identical to TRBD2. Looked up from germline, CDR1 is SGHTA and CDR2 is FQGNSA. V trimming: 4 bases; J trimming: 8 bases; junction bases outside the gene matches: 7. The CDR3 has 14 amino acids. Here the CDR3 DNA reads TGTGCCAGCAGCTGGGGACTAGAGCTTGATGAGCAGTTCTTC. Its protein is CASSWGLELDEQFF.

V is TRBV28 and J is TRBJ1-1; 7 nucleotides align to TRBD1. The germline gives CDR1 MDHEN, CDR2 SYDVKM. Trimming at V came to 3 bases and at J to 5 bases, leaving 6 bases not matched to a gene. This CDR3 has 14 residues. CDR3 loop: CASSFPRGWTEAFF. DNA of the CDR3: TGTGCCAGCAGTTTTCCCAGGGGGTGGACTGAAGCTTTCTTT.

The sample holds a few counts of this clonotype. The chain carries TRBV29-1 and TRBJ2-5, with 9 nucleotides matching TRBD2. The J segment lost 4 bases and the V segment lost 3 bases, leaving 6 bases of the junction unmatched. CDR3 length equals 14 residues. Germline CDR1 and CDR2: SQVTM and ANQGSEA. CDR3 bases: TGCAGCGTTGATATTAGCGGGGGAGGAGAGACCCAGTACTTC. Translation gives CSVDISGGGETQYF.

This sequence joins TRBV27 and TRBJ2-5, with a possible D match to TRBD2 (6 bases). V was cut by 6 bases and J by 7 bases, with 9 bases left in between. The germline V gene encodes CDR1 MNHEY and CDR2 SMNVEV (reference sequence). This CDR3 is built from 11 residues. CDR3 sequence: CASRLGGTQYF. Here the CDR3 DNA reads TGTGCCAGCAGGTTGGGGGGGACCCAGTACTTC.

The chain combines TRBV4-2 with TRBJ2-3; 10 bases agree with TRBD2. With V trimmed by 3 bases and J by 2 bases, 8 bases remained unmatched. Germline-derived CDR1 and CDR2 are LGHNA and YNFKEQ. This CDR3 spans 17 amino acids. CDR3 loop: CASSQEPGLASTDTQYF. The CDR3 coding sequence is TGTGCCAGCAGCCAGGAACCGGGACTAGCGTCCACAGATACGCAGTATTTT.

The chain carries TRBV7-2 and TRBJ2-2; no reliable D call. V was clipped by 3 bases and J by 1 base, with 6 bases between them. In germline, CDR1 is SGHTA, CDR2 FQGNSA. The CDR3 extends over 14 amino acids. The CDR3: CASSFLQNTGELFF. The CDR3 nucleotides are TGTGCCAGCAGCTTCCTACAGAACACCGGGGAGCTGTTTTTT.

The chain couples TRBV7-9 to TRBJ2-5; 8 nucleotides line up with TRBD2. The CDR3 has 16 amino acids. The trim removed 2 bases at V and 2 bases at J, leaving 7 bases unmatched. The germline CDR1 and CDR2 sequences are SEHNR and FQNEAQ (reference sequence). CDR3: CASSLPLSGVQETQYF. The CDR3, as DNA: TGTGCCAGCAGCTTACCCCTTAGCGGGGTGCAAGAGACCCAGTACTTC.